This T cell receptor (beta chain) was documented in a study of T cells in Graves' hyperthyroidism and ophthalmopathy. Overall study results and limits: Ophthalmopathy was told apart from stable hyperthyroidism by a 13 V-J model.

RNA transcripts served as the template for amplifying TCR beta CDR3 regions. With the HTBI primer set, the TCR CDR3 went through a first round of RT-PCR. TCRdb redid the calling of the multiplex PCR reads with MiXCR, one entry per CDR3 protein. The sample has around 530,000 distinct CDR3 sequences; more than 15% are singletons. Those patients with uncontrolled infection, other autoimmune disease, pregnancy or lactation were excluded. Diagnostic assessment was based on clinical symptoms, serum thyroxine and TRAb, thyroid ultrasound and orbital computed tomography. Fresh peripheral blood, around 9.3 ml, was the source of the PBMCs. Trimming left V 3 bases short and J 3 bases short, with 8 bases between. This CDR3 is built from 14 residues. The germline CDR1 and CDR2 sequences are MGHRA and YSYEKL. In the case of this clonotype: The antigen remains unidentified.

The sequencing input was blood. This sequence joins TRBV4-1 and TRBJ2-2, with D possibly being TRBD1 (6 bases). The clonotype originates from a woman aged 18-29 years with Graves' ophthalmopathy. The CDR3: CASSHRQDTGELFF. The CDR3 nucleotides are TGCGCCAGCAGCCATAGACAGGACACCGGGGAGCTGTTTTTT.